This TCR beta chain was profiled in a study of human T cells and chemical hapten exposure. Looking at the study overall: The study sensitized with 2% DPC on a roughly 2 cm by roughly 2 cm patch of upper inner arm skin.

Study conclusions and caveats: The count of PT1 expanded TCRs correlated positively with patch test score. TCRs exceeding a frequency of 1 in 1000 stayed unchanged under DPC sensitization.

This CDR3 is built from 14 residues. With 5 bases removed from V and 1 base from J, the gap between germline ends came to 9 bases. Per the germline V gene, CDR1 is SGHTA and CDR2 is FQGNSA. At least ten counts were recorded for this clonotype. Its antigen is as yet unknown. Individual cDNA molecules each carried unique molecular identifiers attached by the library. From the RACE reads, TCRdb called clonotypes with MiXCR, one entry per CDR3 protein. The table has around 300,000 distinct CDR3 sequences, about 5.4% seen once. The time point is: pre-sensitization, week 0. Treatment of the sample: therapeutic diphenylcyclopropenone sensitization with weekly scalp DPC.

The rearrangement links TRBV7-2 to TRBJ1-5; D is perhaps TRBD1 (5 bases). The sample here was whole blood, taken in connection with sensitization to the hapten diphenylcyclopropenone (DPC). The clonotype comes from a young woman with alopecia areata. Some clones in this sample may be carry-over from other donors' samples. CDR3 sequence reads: CASSLDTSNQPQHF. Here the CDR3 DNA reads TGTGCCAGCAGCCTGGACACCAGCAATCAGCCCCAGCATTTT.